Sequencing of this T cell receptor beta chain was carried out in a study of cytomegalovirus exposure and HLA in healthy donors. V was shortened by 2 bases and J by 4 bases, with 10 bases between the two germline ends. Germline V gene sequence: CDR1 SGHNT, CDR2 YYREEE (reference sequence). The CDR3 covers 15 residues. This clone was seen a handful of times. Amplification used 60 Vbeta primers and 13 Jbeta primers. Generated by immunoSEQ multiplex PCR, the TCRdb table keeps only in-frame clones and is missing some. The sample lists over 150,000 clones, roughly 82% seen once, with 3% in the top ten. The sequenced sample was PBMCs. The TCR sequence derives from a woman in her forties or fifties in good health and CMV-seropositive. V and J are TRBV5-4 and TRBJ2-6; D is possibly TRBD1 (6 bases). Written as DNA, the CDR3 is TGTGCCAGCAGCTTAACAGGGTCGGGGGCCAACGTCCTGACTTTC. This sequence encodes CASSLTGSGANVLTF.